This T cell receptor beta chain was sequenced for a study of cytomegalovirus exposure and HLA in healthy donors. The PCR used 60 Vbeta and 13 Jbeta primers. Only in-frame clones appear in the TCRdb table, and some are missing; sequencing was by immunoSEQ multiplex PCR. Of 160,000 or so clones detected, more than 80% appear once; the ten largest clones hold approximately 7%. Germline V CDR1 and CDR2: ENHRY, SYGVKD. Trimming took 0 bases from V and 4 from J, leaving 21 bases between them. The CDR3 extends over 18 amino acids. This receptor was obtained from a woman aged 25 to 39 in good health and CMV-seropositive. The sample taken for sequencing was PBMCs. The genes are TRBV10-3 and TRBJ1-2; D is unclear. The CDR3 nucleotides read TGTGCCATCAGTGAGTCTGATGGAGCCCTTGGTTTGGGCTATGGCTACACCTTC. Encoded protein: CAISESDGALGLGYGYTF.